This TCR beta chain was captured in a study of blood T cells in healthy people across ages. This clonotype was seen a few times. Germline CDR1 SGDLS, CDR2 YYNGEE. The V end lost 0 bases, the J end lost 0 bases, and 11 bases lay between the germline ends. This CDR3 is built from 16 residues. The authors ran a second PCR of roughly 6 to 12 cycles using a sample-barcoded 5' primer and a J-beta primer mix. Every sample returned 2.5 million or more CDR3-containing paired-end reads. MiXCR was run by TCRdb on the 5' RACE reads, yielding one entry per CDR3 protein. The data contain hundreds of thousands of distinct CDR3 sequences, roughly 24% of them singletons. These records were also assigned to another study, of T cells of mothers and their children. That report adds: Thymic selection shapes TCR recombination output in related pairs, and it does so similarly in unrelated pairs.

Material for sequencing was blood. V gene TRBV9 combines with J gene TRBJ2-3; D call uncertain. The sequence was collected from a boy between 5 and 17 years old in good health. CDR3 sequence: CASSVEAPPSTDTQYF. DNA of the CDR3: TGTGCCAGCAGCGTAGAGGCCCCCCCTAGCACAGATACGCAGTATTTT.